The 16 T cell receptor beta chains presented below share a single source sample, sequenced in a study of T cells in Graves' hyperthyroidism and ophthalmopathy. TCR beta CDR3 regions were amplified from RNA. In the first-round RT-PCR of the TCR CDR3, the HTBI primer set was used. MiXCR was run by TCRdb on the multiplex PCR reads, yielding one entry per CDR3 protein. The repertoire consists of under 350,000 distinct CDR3 sequences, with around 20% occurring once and the leading ten covering 50%. Sequencing was done on a sample of blood. The receptor set was obtained from a woman aged 45-59 years with Graves' hyperthyroidism.

This clonotype has at least ten counts. The J gene is TRBJ2-5, the V gene TRBV30, with D maybe TRBD2 (7 bases). Germline V lookup: CDR1 GTSNPN, CDR2 SVGIG (reference sequence). V was clipped by 4 bases and J by 5 bases, with 14 bases between them. This CDR3 region has 13 residues. CDR3 amino acids: CAWIGGGAETQYF. The CDR3 coding sequence is TGTGCCTGGATAGGGGGGGGGGCTGAGACCCAGTACTTC.

This clonotype was detected only a few times. The gene calls are TRBV5-1 and TRBJ2-3; 11 bases agree with TRBD2. The CDR3 is 17 residues long. The V segment lost 0 bases and the J segment 3 bases; nucleotides outside the gene matches: 6. CDR1 is SGHRS and CDR2 is YFSETQ in the germline V gene. CDR3 amino acids: CASSLGAASGGTDTQYF. In DNA, the CDR3 is TGCGCCAGCAGCTTGGGGGCGGCTAGCGGGGGGACAGATACGCAGTATTTT.

The chain recombines TRBV7-2 with TRBJ2-1; 10 nucleotides line up with TRBD2. The germline gives CDR1 SGHTA, CDR2 FQGNSA. V lost 1 base to trimming and J lost 10 bases; unmatched junction nucleotides: 7. The CDR3 loop spans 15 amino acids. The CDR3 DNA reads as TGTGCCAGCAGCTTAGGGTCTAGCGGGAGACGAGAGCAGTTCTTC. Amino acid sequence: CASSLGSSGRREQFF.

This chain uses TRBV12-3 or TRBV12-4 with TRBJ1-2, with TRBD1 identical over 8 bases. The ends lost 4 bases at V and 3 bases at J; junction bases unmatched: 10. CDR3 length: 16 residues. In DNA, the CDR3 is TGTGCCAGCAGTTCCCAAGCATACAGGGGGGACTATGGCTACACCTTC. It specifies CASSSQAYRGDYGYTF.

This clonotype was seen a few times. The chain couples TRBV6-1 to TRBJ2-4; TRBD1 matches 12 bases. CDR1 is MNHNS, CDR2 SASEGT, per germline. This CDR3 region has 15 residues. J lost 6 bases, V lost 11 bases, and 11 bases had no gene match. CDR3 loop: CAHSSGQGASNIQYF. CDR3 coding DNA: TGTGCCCATTCCTCGGGACAGGGGGCGTCAAACATTCAGTACTTC.

V and J are TRBV5-1 and TRBJ2-7; D is uncertain. The CDR3 totals 15 residues. The V gene's germline CDR1 is SGHRS and CDR2 YFSETQ. Deletions cut 3 bases from V and 2 bases from J, with 15 bases between. CDR3 region: CASSSPQTAAYEQYF. The CDR3 bases are TGCGCCAGCAGCTCCCCGCAGACTGCAGCCTACGAGCAGTACTTC.

This clonotype was seen a handful of times. One end of the junction does not line up with germline, which may come from a read error. The chain recombines TRBV4-1 with TRBJ1-5, with a weak D call TRBD1 (5 bases). Germline V gene data show CDR1 as MGHRA and CDR2 as YSYEKL. CDR3 length: 17 residues. Written as DNA, the CDR3 is TGCGCCAGCGGCCACCCCAGAGGAGGGGATGGCAATCAGCCCCAGCATTTT. As protein: CASGHPRGGDGNQPQHF.

The rearrangement uses TRBV3-1 and TRBJ2-3; 12 bases agree with TRBD2. Germline CDR1 is LGHDT and CDR2 is YNNKEL (reference sequence). This CDR3 has 19 amino acids. After removal of 2 bases from V and 2 bases from J, the junction contained 11 bases not matched to a gene. CDR3 in amino acids: CASSQRSSGGGKLTDTQYF. CDR3 DNA: TGTGCCAGCAGCCAAAGATCTAGCGGGGGGGGAAAACTCACAGATACGCAGTATTTT.

The chain joins TRBV3-1 to TRBJ2-7; 12 bases align to TRBD1. The CDR3 consists of 14 residues. From germline, CDR1 is LGHDT and CDR2 YNNKEL (reference sequence). V was pared by 5 bases and J by 6 bases, with 5 bases of the junction left unmatched. CDR3 in amino acids: CASSSGTGGSEQYF. For the CDR3, the DNA is TGTGCCAGCAGCAGCGGGACAGGGGGCTCCGAGCAGTACTTC.

This CDR3 reads CASSQDWVRETQYF. The DNA of the CDR3 is TGTGCCAGCAGCCAAGACTGGGTGAGGGAGACCCAGTACTTC. This chain joins TRBV14 and TRBJ2-5; no clear D gene. Trimming removed 0 bases from V and 5 bases from J, with 10 bases in between. In germline, CDR1 is SGHDN, CDR2 FVKESK. The CDR3 is 14 amino acids. Complete variable domain (other parts from reference TRBV14 and TRBJ2-5): EAGVTQFPSHSVIEKGQTVTLRCDPISGHDNLYWYRRVMGKEIKFLLHFVKESKQDESGMPNNRFLAERTGGTYSTLKVQPAELEDSGVYFCASSQDWVRETQYFGPGTRLLVL.

This clonotype was seen many times. The chain employs TRBV5-1 and TRBJ2-7; TRBD2 agrees at 15 bases. J was trimmed by 3 bases and V by 5 bases; bases with no gene match: 9. Per the germline V gene, CDR1 is SGHRS and CDR2 is YFSETQ. This CDR3 region has 17 residues. Here the CDR3 DNA reads TGCGCCAGCAGTTTTGATGGACTAGCGGGAGGGTTCTACGAGCAGTACTTC. This gives the protein CASSFDGLAGGFYEQYF. Full variable domain (outside the CDR3, taken from reference TRBV5-1 and TRBJ2-7): KAGVTQTPRYLIKTRGQQVTLSCSPISGHRSVSWYQQTPGQGLQFLFEYFSETQRNKGNFPGRFSGRQFSNSRSEMNVSTLELGDSALYLCASSFDGLAGGFYEQYFGPGTRLTVT.

J is TRBJ1-5 and V is TRBV24-1; D is ambiguous. Germline-derived CDR1 and CDR2 are KGHDR and SFDVKD. This CDR3 spans 12 amino acids. V shed 6 bases and J shed 4 bases, with 6 bases lying between them. The CDR3 DNA is TGTGCCACCAGTCTGGGGAATCAGCCCCAGCATTTT. This translates into CATSLGNQPQHF.

This clonotype occurred many times. The CDR3 bases are TGTGCCAGCAGCCCCACAGGGGCCATCACTGAAGCTTTCTTT. Translating gives CASSPTGAITEAFF. The rearrangement joins TRBV7-9 to TRBJ1-1, with 7 bases aligning to TRBD1. The CDR3 runs 14 residues. V lost 5 bases to trimming and J lost 4 bases; unmatched junction nucleotides: 7. Germline CDR1 and CDR2: SEHNR and FQNEAQ (reference sequence).

This clonotype was found many times. The CDR3 sequence is CSARERTSGNEQFF. The CDR3 region has the DNA TGCAGTGCTAGAGAAAGGACTAGCGGGAATGAGCAGTTCTTC. The rearrangement links TRBV20-1 to TRBJ2-1, with 11 bases aligning to TRBD2. CDR1 is DFQATT and CDR2 is SNEGSKA in the germline V gene (reference sequence). J was trimmed by 7 bases and V by 0 bases; bases with no gene match: 2. The CDR3 spans 14 residues.

This clonotype was seen a single time. This sequence joins TRBV20-1 and TRBJ2-3, with 9 positions matching TRBD2. This CDR3 is built from 15 residues. Germline loops: CDR1 DFQATT, CDR2 SNEGSKA (reference sequence). V lost 2 bases to trimming and J lost 2 bases; unmatched junction nucleotides: 5. The CDR3, as DNA: TGCAGTGCTAGAATAGCGGGAGCGGACACAGATACGCAGTATTTT. Its protein is CSARIAGADTDTQYF.

V and J are TRBV28 and TRBJ1-6, with TRBD1 matching 8 bases. The CDR3 has 14 amino acids. V gave up 5 bases and J gave up 8 bases; unmatched junction bases: 5. CDR1 and CDR2 (germline): MDHEN, SYDVKM. CDR3 coding DNA: TGTGCCAGCAGTGAAGGACAGGGTTATTCACCCCTCCACTTT. Its protein product is CASSEGQGYSPLHF.